This TCR beta chain was obtained from a study of blood T cell repertoires in COVID-19 (dated by TCRdb to about 2020). For the wider study: Samples from collaborators originated in the United States, Italy and Spain and spanned both the acute and convalescent phases of COVID-19. Where available, HLA class I and class II types were obtained from metadata supplied by the sample provider rather than from assay-based typing. The samples were drawn from the first 160 participants of the ongoing ImmuneRACE study and from 1,200 or so subjects provided by 6 global collaborators. The repertoires were made available in a free public database intended to serve as a resource for research on the immune response to SARS-CoV-2. The prospective study material was composed of cDNA or gDNA derived from T cells, B-cell-depleted T cells, or PBMCs. Deeply sampled blood TCRbeta repertoires from subjects exposed to, actively infected with, or recovered from COVID-19 were included in the dataset. Nearly every sample came with metadata listing a de-identified subject ID, COVID-19 status, age in years and sex.

Turning to this clone: The clone's antigen remains unknown. Base qualities are not at hand, and no much larger clone is one base apart.

TCRbeta CDR3 regions were amplified from genomic DNA by means of the immunoSEQ Assay, a bias-controlled multiplex PCR. From the authors' description of their analysis: Within the assay, amplification of reference gene primers was used to estimate how many nucleated cells each sample contained. To quantify the absolute abundance of each unique TCRbeta CDR3 rearrangement, sequence reads were collapsed and filtered. Productive Simpson clonality was computed per sample as the square root of Simpson's diversity index over productive rearrangements. The immuneACCESS repertoire file appears here via TCRdb, limited to in-frame rearrangements. These files lack a portion of the clones; in checked studies, under half of the deficit traces to unresolved V genes, and the cause of the others is not known. V, J and clone size derive from that table, while D and trimming were established from the DNA sequence. This sample lists fewer than 250,000 clones; roughly 88% were detected once. Of the sample, about 15% falls within the top ten clones.

Enrolling through a virtual design, the prospective study's participants ranged in age from roughly 18 to 95 years and lived across roughly 24 United States geographic areas. In the prospective study, participants were assigned to cohorts based on the clinical history participants reported in a screening survey and a study questionnaire. Each participant in the prospective study had whole blood, serum and a nasopharyngeal or oropharyngeal swab collected by mobile phlebotomists. Over a roughly two-month period, participants in the prospective study had the option of providing additional blood draws and questionnaires. Before DNA extraction, prospective study blood samples were shipped either frozen or at room temperature. Trimming takes 5 bases from V and 1 base from J, and the germline ends sit 15 bases apart. Per the germline V gene, SGHDT is the CDR1 and YYEEEE is the CDR2. Its CDR3 holds 15 amino acids, cysteine through phenylalanine. The kept DNA is CDR3 alone, 45 bases in frame from the first base.

Summary of the overall study and its limitations: How much clinical and demographic metadata was included differed by source and by participant, and the metadata was provided uncurated.

The receptor's source is a woman between 45 and 60 years old with acute COVID-19. The V and J genes are TRBV5-6 and TRBJ1-2, with no reliable assignment of the D segment. Sequenced input: PBMCs or T cells enriched from blood (not recorded which). In nucleotides, the sequence is TGTGCCAGCAGATCCCGGGTTTCCGATAACTATGGCTACACCTTC. Protein translation: CASRSRVSDNYGYTF.